The 9 T cell receptor beta chains in this list originate from one sample, sequenced in a study of regulatory T cells in long-lasting Graves disease. Researchers made TCR beta libraries by using iRepertoire HTBI primers and running Arm-PCR on CDR3 regions. TCRdb itself ran the multiplex PCR reads through MiXCR, one entry per CDR3 protein. The data contain more than 450,000 distinct CDR3 sequences, more than 10% of them seen just once; the ten biggest clones take up roughly 8.9%. As for time point: newly diagnosed GD, antithyroid drugs for less than 3 months. Scientists built the TCR library using RNA that was extracted from PBMCs. The data were also submitted as part of a second study, on T cells in Graves' hyperthyroidism and ophthalmopathy.

The specimen comprised peripheral blood mononuclear cells (PBMCs), sampled at new diagnosis, from a patient treated with antithyroid drugs. These receptors came from a woman in her 30s with Graves disease.

At least ten counts were recorded for this clonotype. V gene TRBV2 combines with J gene TRBJ1-1; D is undetermined. The germline V and J ends were trimmed by 8 bases and 7 bases, with 5 bases remaining between them. Per germline, CDR1 SNHLY and CDR2 FYNNEI. This CDR3 is 9 amino acids long. This CDR3 reads CASGIEAFF. For the CDR3, the DNA is TGTGCCAGCGGAATTGAAGCTTTCTTT.

This clonotype was detected ten times or more. The gene calls are TRBV9 and TRBJ1-1; D is undetermined. The V end was cut by 4 bases, the J end by 5 bases, with 12 bases between. The CDR3 is made up of 13 amino acids. Germline CDR1 reads SGDLS; CDR2 reads YYNGEE. CDR3 sequence (DNA): TGTGCCAGCAGCAAGGGAGGGCGAACTGAAGCTTTCTTT. Its translation is CASSKGGRTEAFF.

This clonotype was picked up many times. The chain joins TRBV27 to TRBJ2-2; 10 bases are a match to TRBD2. The V gene end was trimmed by 4 bases and the J gene end by 3 bases; junction bases not matched to a gene: 5. This CDR3 has 16 amino acids. Germline CDR1 MNHEY, CDR2 SMNVEV (reference sequence). In DNA, the CDR3 is TGTGCCAGCAGTTCTAGCGGGAGCTTATACACCGGGGAGCTGTTTTTT. Translated: CASSSSGSLYTGELFF.

The genes are TRBV30 and TRBJ1-2; the D gene is possibly TRBD1 (5 bases). This CDR3 has 16 amino acids. Germline assignment: CDR1 GTSNPN and CDR2 SVGIG (reference sequence). Between the trimmed V and J ends, which lost 2 bases and 1 base, there was a span of 17 bases. CDR3 bases: TGTGCCTGGAGTCCTGGGGGAGGAGGGGTTAACTATGGCTACACCTTC. Translating it yields CAWSPGGGGVNYGYTF.

The chain links TRBV12-3 or TRBV12-4 to TRBJ1-6; D unclear. V lost 0 bases to trimming and J lost 12 bases, with 9 bases between them. This CDR3 has 13 amino acids. The CDR3 nucleotides read TGTGCCAGCAGTTTAGCCTGGGGTAAACCCCTCCACTTT. Translating it yields CASSLAWGKPLHF.

This clonotype was counted at least ten times. V and J are TRBV5-1 and TRBJ1-1, with unresolved D. CDR1 and CDR2 from the germline V gene are SGHRS and YFSETQ. V was trimmed by 3 bases and J by 0 bases, leaving 12 bases between them. This CDR3 contains 15 residues. The CDR3 sequence is CASSSHGSMNTEAFF. Here the CDR3 DNA reads TGCGCCAGCAGCTCACACGGTTCGATGAACACTGAAGCTTTCTTT.

This clonotype turned up a few times. V and J are TRBV18 and TRBJ2-2; 9 bases are shared with TRBD2. The CDR3 is 16 residues long. Germline values: CDR1 KGHSH, CDR2 LQKENI. V shed 0 bases, J shed 5 bases, and the junction held 4 bases outside the gene matches. The CDR3 sequence: CASSPPRLAVTGELFF. CDR3 bases: TGTGCCAGCTCACCACCGAGACTAGCGGTTACCGGGGAGCTGTTTTTT.

This chain links TRBV19 with TRBJ2-1; D may correspond to TRBD1 or TRBD2 (6 bases each). Trimming took 5 bases from V and 6 from J, leaving 23 bases between them. This CDR3 is 17 amino acids long. Germline-derived CDR1 and CDR2 are LNHDA and SQIVND (reference sequence). As DNA, the CDR3 is TGTGCCAGTAGTGCCCGTCCATTACCACAGGGAGGCAATGAGCAGTTCTTC. Translated, it gives CASSARPLPQGGNEQFF.

The rearrangement joins TRBV3-1 to TRBJ2-7; 8 nucleotides line up with TRBD2. Losses at the gene ends were 2 bases for V and 2 bases for J; bases not matched to a gene: 2. Looked up from germline, CDR1 is LGHDT and CDR2 is YNNKEL (reference sequence). The CDR3 is 14 amino acids. This CDR3 is CASSQTGGAYEQYF. CDR3 nucleotide sequence: TGTGCCAGCAGCCAAACGGGAGGGGCCTACGAGCAGTACTTC.